Each of the 20 T cell receptor beta chains below was sequenced from the same sample in a study of response to subunit inactivated influenza vaccine. TCRdb passed the RT-PCR reads through MiXCR, listing each CDR3 protein once. The sample shows just under 550,000 distinct CDR3 sequences, 20% to 25% of them seen only once. The sample was also linked to a second study, of T cells expressing NK-cell markers. That work contributes: UMI-tagged 5'RACE template switching yielded the TCR beta cDNA.

Source: CD4+ T cells sorted from PBMCs, taken 11 to 12 days after vaccination. The receptors derive from a man aged 50-60 years who received an inactivated influenza vaccine.

This clonotype was counted ten times or more. The V gene is TRBV18, the J gene TRBJ2-7, with TRBD1 matching 9 bases. The CDR3 extends over 13 amino acids. V lost 2 bases to trimming and J lost 4 bases; unmatched junction nucleotides: 0. Germline V gene data show CDR1 as KGHSH and CDR2 as LQKENI. Written as DNA, the CDR3 is TGTGCCAGCTCACCAGGGACAGGGTACGAGCAGTACTTC. Translated, it gives CASSPGTGYEQYF. The full variable domain, rest sourced from reference TRBV18 and TRBJ2-7, is NAGVMQNPRHLVRRRGQEARLRCSPMKGHSHVYWYRQLPEEGLKFMVYLQKENIIDESGMPKERFSAEFPKEGPSILRIQQVVRGDSAAYFCASSPGTGYEQYFGPGTRLTVT.

The chain recombines TRBV7-2 with TRBJ2-2; 10 bases are shared with TRBD1. This CDR3 has 16 amino acids. In germline, CDR1 is SGHTA, CDR2 FQGNSA. The ends lost 2 bases at V and 4 bases at J; junction bases unmatched: 4. CDR3 residues: CASSLMGQGSTGELFF. The CDR3, as DNA: TGTGCCAGCAGCTTAATGGGACAGGGGAGCACCGGGGAGCTGTTTTTT.

In its sample, this clonotype was seen a few times. The gene calls are TRBV6-5 and TRBJ2-3, with 7 bases aligning to TRBD1. CDR1 MNHEY and CDR2 SVGAGI come from the germline V gene. V was pared by 2 bases and J by 5 bases, with 7 bases of the junction left unmatched. The CDR3 spans 15 residues. The CDR3 coding sequence is TGTGCCAGCAGTTACAGCGACAGGGTAGGAGATACGCAGTATTTT. This codes for CASSYSDRVGDTQYF.

The V gene is TRBV24-1, the J gene TRBJ2-3; possible D gene TRBD1, 5 bases. CDR1 is KGHDR and CDR2 is SFDVKD in the germline V gene. The CDR3 has 12 residues. With 9 bases removed from V and 3 bases from J, the gap between germline ends came to 9 bases. The CDR3 DNA is TGTGCCACCGGGGCATTAACAGATACGCAGTATTTT. Its translation: CATGALTDTQYF.

There are a few counts of this clonotype. The genes are TRBV10-3 and TRBJ2-3; D may be TRBD2 (7 bases). The CDR3 is 15 residues long. V was clipped by 9 bases and J by 4 bases, with 20 bases between them. The germline V gene has CDR1 ENHRY and CDR2 SYGVKD. CDR3 DNA sequence: TGTGCCATTGGGGTGGGGGGGCGCGAGGCAGATACGCAGTATTTT. It codes for CAIGVGGREADTQYF.

This clonotype appeared many times. The chain uses TRBV10-3 and TRBJ2-4; TRBD2 is a possible D gene (5 bases). The germline CDR1 and CDR2 sequences are ENHRY and SYGVKD. The CDR3 has 14 residues. The V and J ends lost 0 bases and 9 bases respectively, with 12 bases between them. CDR3 protein: CAISESDLEAIQYF. Here the CDR3 DNA reads TGTGCCATCAGTGAGTCGGACTTAGAAGCCATTCAGTACTTC.

This clonotype was seen more than once but under ten times. V gene TRBV10-3 combines with J gene TRBJ2-7; 14 nucleotides agree with TRBD2. The germline V gene has CDR1 ENHRY and CDR2 SYGVKD. The J segment lost 6 bases and the V segment lost 0 bases, leaving 4 bases of the junction unmatched. The CDR3 totals 16 residues. This CDR3 is CAISESGTSGSLEQYF. DNA for the CDR3: TGTGCCATCAGTGAGTCTGGGACTAGCGGGAGTCTCGAGCAGTACTTC.

This chain uses TRBV6-1 with TRBJ1-2; the match to TRBD1 covers 8 bases. The CDR3 is 13 residues long. Germline CDR1 reads MNHNS; CDR2 reads SASEGT. V trimming: 5 bases; J trimming: 5 bases; junction bases outside the gene matches: 4. CDR3 sequence (DNA): TGTGCCAGCAGTCAGGGGGCAATATATGGCTACACCTTC. Its protein is CASSQGAIYGYTF.

This clonotype was picked up a small number of times. Compared with germline, one end of the junction differs, possibly owing to a read error. V gene TRBV20-1 combines with J gene TRBJ2-4, with 10 nucleotides matching TRBD1. This CDR3 region has 12 residues. Germline CDR1 and CDR2: DFQATT and SNEGSKA (reference sequence). CDR3 in DNA: TGCAGTGCTGGAAGACAGGGGGCTATGCTGTCCTTC. It encodes CSAGRQGAMLSF.

The chain is built from TRBV18 and TRBJ1-1; D is perhaps TRBD1 (6 bases). This CDR3 has 15 amino acids. The V end lost 1 base, the J end lost 1 base, and 10 bases lay between the germline ends. Germline CDR1 and CDR2: KGHSH and LQKENI. Here the CDR3 reads CASSPRTATNTEAFF. The CDR3 DNA reads TGTGCCAGCTCACCACGGACAGCTACGAACACTGAAGCTTTCTTT.

Only a few counts were recorded for this clonotype. Here the CDR3 reads CASSLGNKNIQYF. The CDR3 DNA sequence: TGTGCCAGCAGCTTAGGAAACAAAAACATTCAGTACTTC. V and J are TRBV7-9 and TRBJ2-4; no firm D call. Trimming cost V 1 base and J 3 bases, with 4 bases left between them. The CDR3 runs to 13 residues. Per germline, CDR1 SEHNR and CDR2 FQNEAQ (reference sequence).

This clonotype was counted only a few times. The gene calls are TRBV11-2 and TRBJ1-1; a weak D match, TRBD1 (5 bases). CDR3 length: 14 amino acids. The germline CDR1 and CDR2 sequences are SGHAT and FQNNGV. With 3 bases removed from V and 4 bases from J, the gap between germline ends came to 12 bases. Written as DNA, the CDR3 is TGTGCCAGCAGCTTGGGCAGGGCGAGCACTGAAGCTTTCTTT. Amino acid sequence: CASSLGRASTEAFF.

This chain connects TRBV12-3 or TRBV12-4 to TRBJ1-1; D perhaps matches TRBD1 (5 bases). This CDR3 comprises 15 residues. Trimming took 3 bases from V and 4 from J, leaving 15 bases between them. The DNA of the CDR3 is TGTGCCAGCAGTTTCGGGGCTGCGGGGTTCACTGAAGCTTTCTTT. Amino acid sequence: CASSFGAAGFTEAFF.

This clonotype was observed a handful of times. This chain joins TRBV25-1 and TRBJ1-1; D is ambiguous. The ends were cut back, 1 base at V and 1 base at J, with 10 bases in the middle. The CDR3 contains 15 residues. Germline V CDR1 and CDR2: MGHDK, SYGVNS. The CDR3 region is CASSEWNKPNTEAFF. The CDR3 DNA sequence: TGTGCCAGCAGTGAATGGAACAAGCCGAACACTGAAGCTTTCTTT.

This clonotype has more than one count but fewer than ten. CDR3: CATSDSGTGSYEQYF. Written as DNA, the CDR3 is TGTGCCACCAGTGACTCCGGGACGGGTTCCTACGAGCAGTACTTC. V usage is TRBV24-1 and J usage is TRBJ2-7; D may correspond to TRBD1 or TRBD2 (5 bases each). Germline values: CDR1 KGHDR, CDR2 SFDVKD. The V end lost 4 bases, the J end lost 1 base, and 13 bases lay between the germline ends. This CDR3 comprises 15 residues.

With regard to this clonotype: Given a much more abundant clone one base away, this may be a read error. The chain is built from TRBV11-2 and TRBJ1-1, with D unresolved. The V gene's germline CDR1 is SGHAT and CDR2 FQNNGV. The CDR3 loop spans 12 amino acids. As DNA, the CDR3 is TGTGCCAGGAGCTTAGATACAGAGTGGGCTTTCTTT. Translation gives CARSLDTEWAFF. Combining the CDR3 with reference TRBV11-2 and TRBJ1-1 gives the whole variable domain EAGVAQSPRYKIIEKRQSVAFWCNPISGHATLYWYQQILGQGPKLLIQFQNNGVVDDSQLPKDRFSAERLKGVDSTLKIQPAKLEDSAVYLCARSLDTEWAFFGQGTRLTVV.

This clonotype showed up just a few times. The chain has TRBV12-3 or TRBV12-4 and TRBJ2-1; 10 nucleotides line up with TRBD2. There are 15 residues in the CDR3. The V gene end was trimmed by 3 bases and the J gene end by 8 bases; junction bases not matched to a gene: 7. For the CDR3, the DNA is TGTGCCAGCAGTTTGAGTAGCGGGAGGATCGATGAGCAGTTCTTC. This codes for CASSLSSGRIDEQFF.

This clonotype was recorded a few times. The chain links TRBV7-9 to TRBJ1-2; no reliable D call. V lost 3 bases, J lost 4 bases, and 6 bases lay in between. This CDR3 region has 12 residues. Germline V gene lookup returns CDR1 SEHNR and CDR2 FQNEAQ (reference sequence). In DNA, the CDR3 is TGTGCCAGCAGCTTGGCCCTCTATGGCTACACCTTC. Amino acids: CASSLALYGYTF.

This clonotype has just a few counts. The rearrangement links TRBV7-2 to TRBJ1-3, with TRBD1 matching 7 bases. Germline loops: CDR1 SGHTA, CDR2 FQGNSA. V lost 6 bases, J lost 3 bases, and 8 bases stayed unmatched. The CDR3 spans 15 residues. CDR3 residues: CASRPGTALGNTIYF. DNA for the CDR3: TGTGCCAGCAGGCCCGGGACAGCTCTTGGAAACACCATATATTTT.

This clonotype was observed at least ten times. V is TRBV7-6 and J is TRBJ2-7, with 9 bases that match TRBD1. Germline lookup yields CDR1 SGHVS and CDR2 FNYEAQ. The CDR3 sequence is 16 residues long. V lost 5 bases, J lost 6 bases, and 14 bases stayed unmatched. This CDR3 reads CASSPGRGTGKSEQYF. CDR3 in DNA: TGTGCCAGCAGCCCCGGCCGAGGGACAGGGAAGTCCGAGCAGTACTTC.